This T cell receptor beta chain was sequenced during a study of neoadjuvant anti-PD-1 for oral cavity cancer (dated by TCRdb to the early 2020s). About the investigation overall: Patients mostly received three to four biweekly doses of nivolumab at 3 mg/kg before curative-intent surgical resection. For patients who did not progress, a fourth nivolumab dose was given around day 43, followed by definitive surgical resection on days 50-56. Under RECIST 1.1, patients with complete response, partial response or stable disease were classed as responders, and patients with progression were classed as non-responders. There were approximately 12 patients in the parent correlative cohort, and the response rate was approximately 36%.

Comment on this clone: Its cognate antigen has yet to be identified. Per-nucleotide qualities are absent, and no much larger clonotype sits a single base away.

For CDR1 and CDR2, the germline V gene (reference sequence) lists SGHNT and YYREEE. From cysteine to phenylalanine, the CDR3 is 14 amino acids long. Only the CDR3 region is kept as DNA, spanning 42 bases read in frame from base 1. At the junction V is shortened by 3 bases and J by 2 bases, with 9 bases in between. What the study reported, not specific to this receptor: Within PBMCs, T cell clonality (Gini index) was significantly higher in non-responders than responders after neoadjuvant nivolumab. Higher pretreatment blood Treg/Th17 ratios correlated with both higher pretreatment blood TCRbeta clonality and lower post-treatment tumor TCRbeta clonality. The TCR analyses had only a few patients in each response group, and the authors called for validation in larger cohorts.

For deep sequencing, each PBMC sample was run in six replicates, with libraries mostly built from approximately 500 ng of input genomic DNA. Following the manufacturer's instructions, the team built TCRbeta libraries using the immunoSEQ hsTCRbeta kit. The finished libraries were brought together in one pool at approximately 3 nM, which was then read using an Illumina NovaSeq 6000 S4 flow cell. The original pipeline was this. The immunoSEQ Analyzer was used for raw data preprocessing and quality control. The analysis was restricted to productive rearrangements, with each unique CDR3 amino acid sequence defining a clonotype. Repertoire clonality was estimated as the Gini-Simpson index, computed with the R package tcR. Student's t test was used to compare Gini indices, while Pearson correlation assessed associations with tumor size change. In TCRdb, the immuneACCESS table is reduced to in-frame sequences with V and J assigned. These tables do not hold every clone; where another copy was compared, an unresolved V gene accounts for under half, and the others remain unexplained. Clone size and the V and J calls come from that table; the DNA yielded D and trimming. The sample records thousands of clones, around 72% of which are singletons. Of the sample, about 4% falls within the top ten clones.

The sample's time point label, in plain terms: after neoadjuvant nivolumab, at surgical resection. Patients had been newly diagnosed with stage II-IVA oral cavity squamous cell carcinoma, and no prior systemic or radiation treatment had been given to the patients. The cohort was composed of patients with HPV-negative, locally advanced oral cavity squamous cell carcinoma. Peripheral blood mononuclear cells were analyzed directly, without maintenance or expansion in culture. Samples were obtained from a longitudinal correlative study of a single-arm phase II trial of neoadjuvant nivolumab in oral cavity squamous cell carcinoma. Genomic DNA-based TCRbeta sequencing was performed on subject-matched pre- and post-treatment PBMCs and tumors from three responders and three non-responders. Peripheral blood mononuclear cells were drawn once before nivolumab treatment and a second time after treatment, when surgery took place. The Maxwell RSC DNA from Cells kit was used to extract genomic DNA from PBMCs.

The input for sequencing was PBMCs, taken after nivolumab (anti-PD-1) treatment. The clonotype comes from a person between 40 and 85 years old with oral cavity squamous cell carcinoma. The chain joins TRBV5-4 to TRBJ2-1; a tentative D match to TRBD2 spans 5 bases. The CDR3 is CASSSGLTYNEQFF. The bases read TGTGCCAGCAGCTCCGGACTCACCTACAATGAGCAGTTCTTC.